This T cell receptor (beta chain) was captured in a study of T-cell reconstitution after alpha-beta-depleted transplantation in children. Study-level points and caveats: Reportedly, roughly two months post-transplant, alpha-beta T cells arose from several hundred expanded graft clones. At one year after transplant, newly produced T cells mostly accounted for T-cell counts and diversity.

Only a few counts were recorded for this clonotype. No antigen is known for it. The TCRbeta library was prepared with unique molecular identifiers. In TCRdb, the PCR reads were re-called with MiXCR into one record per CDR3 protein. This sample has 15,000 to 20,000 distinct CDR3 sequences; 9.5% to 15% occur once, and the top ten carry under 75%. Per germline, CDR1 MDHEN and CDR2 SYDVKM. V lost 6 bases, J lost 3 bases, and 12 bases lay in between. The CDR3 extends over 13 amino acids. This material consisted of PBMCs, mostly from graft donor cells, taken 180 days after TCRalphabeta/CD19-depleted stem cell transplant. The clonotype originates from a boy in the first two years of life who had a stem cell transplant for Wiskott-Aldrich syndrome, so the T cells may come from the graft donor. The V gene is TRBV28, the J gene TRBJ2-7, with D perhaps TRBD1 (6 bases). The CDR3 nucleotides are TGTGCCAGCAGAATACAAGGGGGCTACGAGCAGTACTTC. This gives the protein CASRIQGGYEQYF.